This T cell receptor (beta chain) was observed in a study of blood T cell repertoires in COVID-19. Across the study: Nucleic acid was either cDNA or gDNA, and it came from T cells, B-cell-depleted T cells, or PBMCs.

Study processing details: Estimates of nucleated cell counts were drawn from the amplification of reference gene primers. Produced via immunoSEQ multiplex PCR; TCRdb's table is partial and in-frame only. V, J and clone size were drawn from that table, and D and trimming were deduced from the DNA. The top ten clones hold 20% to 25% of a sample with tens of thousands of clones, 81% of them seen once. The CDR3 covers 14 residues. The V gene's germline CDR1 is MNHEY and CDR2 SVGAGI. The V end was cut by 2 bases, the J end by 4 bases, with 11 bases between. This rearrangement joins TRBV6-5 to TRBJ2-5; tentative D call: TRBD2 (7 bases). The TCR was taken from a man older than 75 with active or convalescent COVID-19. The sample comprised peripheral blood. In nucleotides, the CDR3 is TGTGCCAGCAGTTACGGGGGGGCACTAGAGACCCAGTACTTC. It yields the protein CASSYGGALETQYF.